The TCR beta chain described here comes from a study of cytomegalovirus exposure and HLA in healthy donors. The length of the CDR3 is 14 residues. Germline trimming cut 2 bases from V and 2 bases from J; bases unmatched to any gene: 2. Germline assignment: CDR1 SGHNT and CDR2 YYREEE (reference sequence). Vbeta (60) and Jbeta (13) primers were used in the PCR. The data were produced by immunoSEQ multiplex PCR, yet TCRdb's version contains in-frame clones alone and is incomplete. Its table lists about 78,000 clones. The origin of this receptor is a female donor in good health and CMV-seropositive. Source material: PBMCs. The chain employs TRBV5-4 and TRBJ1-2; 8 positions match TRBD1. Here the CDR3 reads CASSLDRGNYGYTF. Here the CDR3 DNA reads TGTGCCAGCAGCTTAGACAGGGGAAACTATGGCTACACCTTC.